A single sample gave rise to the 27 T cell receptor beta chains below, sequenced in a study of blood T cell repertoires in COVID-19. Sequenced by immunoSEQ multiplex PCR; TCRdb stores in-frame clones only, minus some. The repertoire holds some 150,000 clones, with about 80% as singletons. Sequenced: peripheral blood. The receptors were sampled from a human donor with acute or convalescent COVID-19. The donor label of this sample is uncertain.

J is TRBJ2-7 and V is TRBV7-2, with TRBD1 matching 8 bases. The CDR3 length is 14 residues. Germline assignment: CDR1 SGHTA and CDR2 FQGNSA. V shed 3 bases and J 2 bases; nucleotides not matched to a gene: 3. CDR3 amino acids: CASSFQQGAYEQYF. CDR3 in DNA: TGTGCCAGCAGCTTCCAACAGGGGGCCTACGAGCAGTACTTC.

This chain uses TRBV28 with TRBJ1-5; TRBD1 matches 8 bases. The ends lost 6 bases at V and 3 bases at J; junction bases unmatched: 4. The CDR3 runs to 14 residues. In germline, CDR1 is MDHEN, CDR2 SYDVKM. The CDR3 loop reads CASRLTGDNQPQHF. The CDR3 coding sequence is TGTGCCAGCAGGTTGACAGGGGACAATCAGCCCCAGCATTTT.

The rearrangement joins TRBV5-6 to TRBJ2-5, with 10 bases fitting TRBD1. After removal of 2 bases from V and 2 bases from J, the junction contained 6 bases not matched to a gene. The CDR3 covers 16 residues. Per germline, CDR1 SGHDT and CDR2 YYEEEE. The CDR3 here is CASSLTGQGSQETQYF. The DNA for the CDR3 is TGTGCCAGCAGCTTAACGGGACAGGGGAGTCAAGAGACCCAGTACTTC.

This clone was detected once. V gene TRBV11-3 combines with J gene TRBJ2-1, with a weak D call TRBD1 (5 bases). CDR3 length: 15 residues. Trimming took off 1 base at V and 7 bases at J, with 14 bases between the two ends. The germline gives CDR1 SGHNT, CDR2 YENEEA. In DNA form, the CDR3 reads TGTGCCAGCAGCTTAGGGCAGGGTTCTTTTAATGAGCAGTTCTTC. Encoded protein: CASSLGQGSFNEQFF.

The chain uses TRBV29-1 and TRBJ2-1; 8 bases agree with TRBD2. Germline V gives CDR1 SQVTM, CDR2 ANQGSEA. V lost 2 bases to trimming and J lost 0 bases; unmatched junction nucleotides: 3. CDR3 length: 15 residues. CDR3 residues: CSVESLAGSYNEQFF. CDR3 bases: TGCAGCGTTGAATCTCTAGCGGGCTCCTACAATGAGCAGTTCTTC.

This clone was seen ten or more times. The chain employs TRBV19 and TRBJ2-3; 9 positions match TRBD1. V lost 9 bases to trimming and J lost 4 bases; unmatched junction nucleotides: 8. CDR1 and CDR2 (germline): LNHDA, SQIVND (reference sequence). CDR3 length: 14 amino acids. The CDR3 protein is CASSQGASPDTQYF. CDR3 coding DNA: TGTGCCAGCTCACAGGGGGCTAGCCCAGATACGCAGTATTTT.

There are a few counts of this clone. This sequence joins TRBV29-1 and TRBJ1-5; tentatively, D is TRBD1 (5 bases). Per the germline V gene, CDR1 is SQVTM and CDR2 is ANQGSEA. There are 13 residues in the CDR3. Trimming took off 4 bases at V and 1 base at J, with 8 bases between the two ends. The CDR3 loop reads CSVGEGSNQPQHF. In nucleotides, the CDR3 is TGCAGCGTTGGGGAGGGGAGCAATCAGCCCCAGCATTTT.

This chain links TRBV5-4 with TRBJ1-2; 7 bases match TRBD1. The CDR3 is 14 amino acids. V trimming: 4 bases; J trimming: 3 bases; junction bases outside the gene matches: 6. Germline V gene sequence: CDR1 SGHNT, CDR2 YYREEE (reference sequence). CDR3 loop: CASSAGGQDYGYTF. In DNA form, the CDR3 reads TGTGCCAGCAGCGCAGGGGGACAAGACTATGGCTACACCTTC.

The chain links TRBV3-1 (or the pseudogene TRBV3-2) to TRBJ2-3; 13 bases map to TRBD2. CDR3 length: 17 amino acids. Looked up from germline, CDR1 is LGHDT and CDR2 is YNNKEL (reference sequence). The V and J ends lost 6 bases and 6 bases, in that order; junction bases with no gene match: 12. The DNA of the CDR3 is TGTGCCAGCAGACTAGCGGGGGGGCATGATTCCCATGATACGCAGTATTTT. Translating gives CASRLAGGHDSHDTQYF.

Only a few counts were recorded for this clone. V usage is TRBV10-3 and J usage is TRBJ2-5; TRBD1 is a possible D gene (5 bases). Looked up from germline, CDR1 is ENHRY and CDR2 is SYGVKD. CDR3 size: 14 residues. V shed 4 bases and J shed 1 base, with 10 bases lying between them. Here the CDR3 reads CAISANRRQETQYF. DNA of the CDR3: TGTGCCATCAGTGCTAACAGGCGCCAAGAGACCCAGTACTTC.

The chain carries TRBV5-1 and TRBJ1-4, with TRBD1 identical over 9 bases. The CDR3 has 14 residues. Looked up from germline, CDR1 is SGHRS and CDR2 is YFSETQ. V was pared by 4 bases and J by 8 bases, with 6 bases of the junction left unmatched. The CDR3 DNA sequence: TGCGCCAGCAGCGCGGGACAGGGAGAGGAAAAACTGTTTTTT. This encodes CASSAGQGEEKLFF.

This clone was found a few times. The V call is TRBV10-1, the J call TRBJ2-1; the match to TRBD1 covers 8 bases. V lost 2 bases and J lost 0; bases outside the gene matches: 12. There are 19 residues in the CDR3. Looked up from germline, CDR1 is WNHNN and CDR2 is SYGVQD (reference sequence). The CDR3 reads CASSEQGRGRVGSYNEQFF. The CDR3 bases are TGCGCCAGCAGTGAGCAGGGCAGGGGGCGAGTGGGCTCCTACAATGAGCAGTTCTTC.

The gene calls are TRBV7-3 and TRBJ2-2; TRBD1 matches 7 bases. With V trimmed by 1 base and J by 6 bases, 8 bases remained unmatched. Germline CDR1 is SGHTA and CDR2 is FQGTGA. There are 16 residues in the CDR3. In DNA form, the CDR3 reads TGTGCCAGCAGCTTAATGGGCAGGGGGACGGCCGGGGAGCTGTTTTTT. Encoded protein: CASSLMGRGTAGELFF.

The CDR3 nucleotides read TGTGCCAGCAGCTTCGACGGGGTAGCGGGGAGCACAGATACGCAGTATTTT. It yields the protein CASSFDGVAGSTDTQYF. The chain carries TRBV7-3 and TRBJ2-3, with 8 bases lining up with TRBD2. The germline V gene encodes CDR1 SGHTA and CDR2 FQGTGA. Losses at the gene ends were 3 bases for V and 0 bases for J; bases not matched to a gene: 8. This CDR3 has 17 residues.

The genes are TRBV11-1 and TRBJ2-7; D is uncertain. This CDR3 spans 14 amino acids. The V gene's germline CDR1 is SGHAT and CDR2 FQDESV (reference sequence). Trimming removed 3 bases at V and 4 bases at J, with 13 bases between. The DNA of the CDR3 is TGTGCCAGCAGCTTTAGGTCAGGCCTTTACGAGCAGTACTTC. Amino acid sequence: CASSFRSGLYEQYF.

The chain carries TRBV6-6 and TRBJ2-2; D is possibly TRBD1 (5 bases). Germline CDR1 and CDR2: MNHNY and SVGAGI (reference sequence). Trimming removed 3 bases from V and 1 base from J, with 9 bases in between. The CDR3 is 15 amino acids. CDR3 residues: CASSYLGQNTGELFF. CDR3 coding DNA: TGTGCCAGCAGTTATCTCGGACAGAACACCGGGGAGCTGTTTTTT.

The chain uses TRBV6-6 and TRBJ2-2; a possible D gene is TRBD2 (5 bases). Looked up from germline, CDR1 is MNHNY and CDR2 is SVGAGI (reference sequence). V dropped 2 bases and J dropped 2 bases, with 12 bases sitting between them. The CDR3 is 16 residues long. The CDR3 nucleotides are TGTGCCAGCAGTTACGGAGGCAGCACCAACACCGGGGAGCTGTTTTTT. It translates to CASSYGGSTNTGELFF.

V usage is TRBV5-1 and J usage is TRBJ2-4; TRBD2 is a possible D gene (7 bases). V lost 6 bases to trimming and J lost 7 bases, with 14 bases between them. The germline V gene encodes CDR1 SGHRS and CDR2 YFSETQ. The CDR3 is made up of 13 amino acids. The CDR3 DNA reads TGCGCCAGCACCGGGGGGCAGGGGAACATTCAGTACTTC. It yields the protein CASTGGQGNIQYF.

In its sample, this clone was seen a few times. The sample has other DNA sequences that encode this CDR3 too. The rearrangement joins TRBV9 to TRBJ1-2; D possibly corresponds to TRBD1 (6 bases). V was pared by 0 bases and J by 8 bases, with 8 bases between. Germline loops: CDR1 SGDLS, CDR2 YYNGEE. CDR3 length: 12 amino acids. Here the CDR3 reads CASSVDQGGYTF. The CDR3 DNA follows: TGTGCCAGCAGCGTAGACCAGGGGGGCTACACCTTC.

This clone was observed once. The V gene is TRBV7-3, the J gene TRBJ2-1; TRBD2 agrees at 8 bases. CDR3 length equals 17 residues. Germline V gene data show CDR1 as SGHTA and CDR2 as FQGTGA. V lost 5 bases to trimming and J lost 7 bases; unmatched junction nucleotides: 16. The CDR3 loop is CASSPDLTRTSRNEQFF. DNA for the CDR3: TGTGCCAGCAGCCCAGACCTGACGAGGACTAGCAGGAATGAGCAGTTCTTC.

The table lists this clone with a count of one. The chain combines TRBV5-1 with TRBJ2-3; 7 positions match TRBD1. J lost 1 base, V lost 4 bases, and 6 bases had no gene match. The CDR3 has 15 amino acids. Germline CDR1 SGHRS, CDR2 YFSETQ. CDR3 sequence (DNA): TGCGCCAGCAGCGGATCCGGGACAGGCACAGATACGCAGTATTTT. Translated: CASSGSGTGTDTQYF.

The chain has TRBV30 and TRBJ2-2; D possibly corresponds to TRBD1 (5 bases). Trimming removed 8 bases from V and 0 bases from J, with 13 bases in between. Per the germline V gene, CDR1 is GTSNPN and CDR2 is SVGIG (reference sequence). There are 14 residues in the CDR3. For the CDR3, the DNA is TGTGCCCGTTCCGGACACGCGAACACCGGGGAGCTGTTTTTT. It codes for CARSGHANTGELFF.

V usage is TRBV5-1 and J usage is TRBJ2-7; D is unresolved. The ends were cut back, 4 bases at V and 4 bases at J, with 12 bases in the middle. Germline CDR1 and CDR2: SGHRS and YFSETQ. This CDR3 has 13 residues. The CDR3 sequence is CASSLRPPYEQYF. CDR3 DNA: TGCGCCAGCAGCCTGAGGCCCCCTTACGAGCAGTACTTC.

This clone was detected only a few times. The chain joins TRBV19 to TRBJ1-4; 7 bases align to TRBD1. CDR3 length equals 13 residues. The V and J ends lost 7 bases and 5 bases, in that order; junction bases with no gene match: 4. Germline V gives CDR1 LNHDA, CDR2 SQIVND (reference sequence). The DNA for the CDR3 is TGTGCCAGTACCATGACAGGGAATGAAAAACTGTTTTTT. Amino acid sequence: CASTMTGNEKLFF. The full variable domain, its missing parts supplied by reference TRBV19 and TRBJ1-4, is DGGITQSPKYLFRKEGQNVTLSCEQNLNHDAMYWYRQDPGQGLRLIYYSQIVNDFQKGDIAEGYSVSREKKESFPLTVTSAQKNPTAFYLCASTMTGNEKLFFGSGTQLSVL.

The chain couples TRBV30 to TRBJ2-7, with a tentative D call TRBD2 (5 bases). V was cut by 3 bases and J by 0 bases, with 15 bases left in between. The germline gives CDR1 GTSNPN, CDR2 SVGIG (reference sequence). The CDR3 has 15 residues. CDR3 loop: CAWSPLSERSYEQYF. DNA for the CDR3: TGTGCCTGGAGCCCTCTTAGCGAACGCTCCTACGAGCAGTACTTC.

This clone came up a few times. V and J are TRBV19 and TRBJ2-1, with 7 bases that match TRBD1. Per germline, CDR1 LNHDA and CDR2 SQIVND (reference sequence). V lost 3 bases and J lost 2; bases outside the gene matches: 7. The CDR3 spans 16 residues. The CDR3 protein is CASSIRGQGAYNEQFF. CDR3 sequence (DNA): TGTGCCAGTAGTATCAGAGGGCAGGGGGCCTACAATGAGCAGTTCTTC. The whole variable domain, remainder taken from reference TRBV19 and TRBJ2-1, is DGGITQSPKYLFRKEGQNVTLSCEQNLNHDAMYWYRQDPGQGLRLIYYSQIVNDFQKGDIAEGYSVSREKKESFPLTVTSAQKNPTAFYLCASSIRGQGAYNEQFFGPGTRLTVL.

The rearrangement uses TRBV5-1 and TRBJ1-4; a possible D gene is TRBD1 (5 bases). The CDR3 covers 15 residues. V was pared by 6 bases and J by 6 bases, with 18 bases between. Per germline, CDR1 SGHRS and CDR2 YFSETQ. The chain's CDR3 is CASTEDTPWDEKLFF. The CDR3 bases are TGCGCCAGCACTGAGGACACCCCCTGGGATGAAAAACTGTTTTTT.